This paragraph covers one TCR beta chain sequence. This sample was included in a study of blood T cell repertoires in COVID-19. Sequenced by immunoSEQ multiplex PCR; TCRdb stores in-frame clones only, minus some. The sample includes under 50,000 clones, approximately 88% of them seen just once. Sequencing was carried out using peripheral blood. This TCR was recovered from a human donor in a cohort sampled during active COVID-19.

CDR3 sequence reads: CASSEAGTQYF. The CDR3, as DNA: TGTGCCAGCAGTGAAGCCGGGACCCAGTACTTC. The chain has TRBV6-1 and TRBJ2-5; D is undetermined. Trimming removed 0 bases from V and 7 bases from J, with 3 bases in between. The CDR3 spans 11 residues. Germline V gene lookup returns CDR1 MNHNS and CDR2 SASEGT.